Listed below are T cell receptor beta chains from one sample, sequenced in a study of siplizumab effects on memory and regulatory T cells. Only in-frame clones appear in the TCRdb table, and some are missing; sequencing was by immunoSEQ multiplex PCR. In the table there are some 99,000 clones, 92% of which are singletons. Sequencing input: Tregs sorted from blood. The receptor set was obtained from a human donor in good health. Both conserved end residues are part of each CDR3. The order of the fields is V gene, D gene, CDR3 protein. D genes are given only for firm matches.

TRBV6-5 TRBD1 CASRPGTGANYGYTF
TRBV20-1 NA CSARQAYGYTF
TRBV5-4 NA CASSLEERRSYEQYF
TRBV6-5 NA CASSPAQGLSSPLHF
TRBV18 NA CASSPTGLSYSNQPQHF
TRBV5-6 NA CASSFGGNTEAFF
TRBV4-1 NA CASSQGGQQETQYF
TRBV7-2 NA CASSAVGGINEKLFF
TRBV5-1 NA CASSFIGPGSYNEQFF
TRBV6-6 TRBD1 CASSYLTGVFGYTF
TRBV29-1 NA CSHRGSYNEQFF
TRBV5-4 NA CASSLIRGYRNEQFF